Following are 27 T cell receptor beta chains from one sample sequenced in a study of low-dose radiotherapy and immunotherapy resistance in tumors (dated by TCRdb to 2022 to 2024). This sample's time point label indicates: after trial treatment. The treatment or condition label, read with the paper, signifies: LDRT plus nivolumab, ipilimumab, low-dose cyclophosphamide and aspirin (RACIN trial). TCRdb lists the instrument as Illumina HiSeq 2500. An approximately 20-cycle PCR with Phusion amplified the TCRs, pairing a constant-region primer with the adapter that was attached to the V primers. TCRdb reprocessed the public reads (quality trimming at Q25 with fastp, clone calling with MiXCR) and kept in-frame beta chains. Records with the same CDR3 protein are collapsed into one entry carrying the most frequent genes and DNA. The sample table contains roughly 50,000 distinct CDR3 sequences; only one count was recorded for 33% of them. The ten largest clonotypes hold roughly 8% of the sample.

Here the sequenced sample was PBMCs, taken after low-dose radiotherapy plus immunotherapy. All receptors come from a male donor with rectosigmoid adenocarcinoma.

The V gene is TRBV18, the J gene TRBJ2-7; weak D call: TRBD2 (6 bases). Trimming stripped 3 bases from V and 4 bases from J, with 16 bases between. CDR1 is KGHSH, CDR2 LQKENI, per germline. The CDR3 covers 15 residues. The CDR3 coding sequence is TGTGCCAGCTCACCGGGTCAGAAGAGCGGGTACGAGCAGTACTTC. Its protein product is CASSPGQKSGYEQYF.

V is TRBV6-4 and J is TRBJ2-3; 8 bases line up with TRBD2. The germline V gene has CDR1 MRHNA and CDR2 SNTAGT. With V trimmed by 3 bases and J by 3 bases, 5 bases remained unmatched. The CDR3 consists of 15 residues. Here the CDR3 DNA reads TGTGCCAGCAGTGAAAAAGCGGGAGCGACAGATACGCAGTATTTT. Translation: CASSEKAGATDTQYF.

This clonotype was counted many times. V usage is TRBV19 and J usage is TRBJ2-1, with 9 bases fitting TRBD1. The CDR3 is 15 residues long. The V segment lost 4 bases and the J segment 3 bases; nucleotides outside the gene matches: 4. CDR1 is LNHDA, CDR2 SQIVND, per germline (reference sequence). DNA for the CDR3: TGTGCCAGTAGTACGGGACAGGGCCTCTACAATGAGCAGTTCTTC. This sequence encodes CASSTGQGLYNEQFF.

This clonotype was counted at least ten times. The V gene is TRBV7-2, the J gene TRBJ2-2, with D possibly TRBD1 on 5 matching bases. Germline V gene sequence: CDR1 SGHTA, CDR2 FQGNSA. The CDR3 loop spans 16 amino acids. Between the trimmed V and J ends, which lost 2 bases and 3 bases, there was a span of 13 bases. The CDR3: CASSLYGARDTGELFF. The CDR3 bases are TGTGCCAGCAGCTTATATGGGGCGCGAGACACCGGGGAGCTGTTTTTT.

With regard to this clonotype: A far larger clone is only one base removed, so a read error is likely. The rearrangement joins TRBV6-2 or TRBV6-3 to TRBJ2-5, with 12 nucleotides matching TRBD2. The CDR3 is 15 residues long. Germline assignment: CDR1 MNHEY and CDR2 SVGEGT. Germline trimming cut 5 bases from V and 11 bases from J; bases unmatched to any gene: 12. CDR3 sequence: CASSLLAGGFYKQYF. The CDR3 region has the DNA TGTGCCAGCAGTCTACTAGCGGGAGGATTTTACAAGCAGTACTTC.

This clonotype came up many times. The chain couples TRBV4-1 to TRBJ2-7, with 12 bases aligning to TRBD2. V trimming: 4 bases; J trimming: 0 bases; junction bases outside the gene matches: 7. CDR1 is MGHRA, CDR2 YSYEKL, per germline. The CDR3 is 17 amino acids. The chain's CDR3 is CASSPGLAGPRSYEQYF. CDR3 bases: TGCGCCAGCAGCCCTGGACTAGCGGGACCACGCTCCTACGAGCAGTACTTC.

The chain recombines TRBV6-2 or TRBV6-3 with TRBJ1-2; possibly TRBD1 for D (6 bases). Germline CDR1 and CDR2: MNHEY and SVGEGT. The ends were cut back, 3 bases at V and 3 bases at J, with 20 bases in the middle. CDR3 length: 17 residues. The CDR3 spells CASSYFQGTRRDYGYTF. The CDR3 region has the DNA TGTGCCAGCAGTTATTTTCAGGGGACCCGCCGCGACTATGGCTACACCTTC.

Written as DNA, the CDR3 is TGTGCCAGCAGTTCGACAGGGGCCCTGAACACTGAAGCTTTCTTT. Its protein product is CASSSTGALNTEAFF. The chain links TRBV28 to TRBJ1-1; 8 nucleotides match TRBD1. Per the germline V gene, CDR1 is MDHEN and CDR2 is SYDVKM. The CDR3 is 15 residues long. Trimming took 4 bases from V and 0 from J; bases not matched to a gene: 4.

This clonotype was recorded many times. CDR3 sequence (DNA): TGTGCCAGCAGCCAGGTATTGACAGGGGATCATGGCTACACCTTC. The encoded protein is CASSQVLTGDHGYTF. The rearrangement joins TRBV14 to TRBJ1-2; TRBD1 matches 8 bases. The J segment lost 6 bases and the V segment lost 3 bases, leaving 9 bases of the junction unmatched. The germline V gene has CDR1 SGHDN and CDR2 FVKESK. CDR3 length: 15 residues.

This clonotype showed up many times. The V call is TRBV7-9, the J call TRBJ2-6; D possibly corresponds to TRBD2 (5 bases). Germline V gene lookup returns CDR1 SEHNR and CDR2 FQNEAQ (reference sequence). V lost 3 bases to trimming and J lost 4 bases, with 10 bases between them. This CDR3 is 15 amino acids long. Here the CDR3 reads CASSFYGNGANVLTF. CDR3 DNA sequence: TGTGCCAGCAGCTTTTACGGGAACGGGGCCAACGTCCTGACTTTC.

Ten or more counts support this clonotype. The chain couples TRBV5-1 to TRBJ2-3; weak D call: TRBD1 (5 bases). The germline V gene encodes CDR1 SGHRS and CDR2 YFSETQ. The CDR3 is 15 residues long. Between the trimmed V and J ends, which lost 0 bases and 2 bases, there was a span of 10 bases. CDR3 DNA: TGCGCCAGCAGCTTGGGGACACCTGTCACAGATACGCAGTATTTT. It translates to CASSLGTPVTDTQYF.

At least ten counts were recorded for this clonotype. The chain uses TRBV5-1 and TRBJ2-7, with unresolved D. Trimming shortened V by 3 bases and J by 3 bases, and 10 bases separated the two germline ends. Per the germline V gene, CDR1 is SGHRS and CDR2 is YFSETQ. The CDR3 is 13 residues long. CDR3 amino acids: CASSWDNVYEQYF. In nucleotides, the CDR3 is TGCGCCAGCAGCTGGGATAATGTCTACGAGCAGTACTTC.

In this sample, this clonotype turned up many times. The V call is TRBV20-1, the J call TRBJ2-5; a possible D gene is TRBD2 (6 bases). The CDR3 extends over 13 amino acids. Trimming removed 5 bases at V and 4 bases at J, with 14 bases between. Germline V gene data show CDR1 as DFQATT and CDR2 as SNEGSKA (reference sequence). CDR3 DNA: TGCAGTGCTGCCGCCGGGACTGCAGAGACCCAGTACTTC. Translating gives CSAAAGTAETQYF.

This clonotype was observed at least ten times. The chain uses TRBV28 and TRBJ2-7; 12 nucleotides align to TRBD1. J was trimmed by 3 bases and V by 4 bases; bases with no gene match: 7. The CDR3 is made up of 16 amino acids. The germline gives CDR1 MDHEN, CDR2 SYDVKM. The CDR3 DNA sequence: TGTGCCAGCAGTTCACCCGGGACAGGGGGCAACTACGAGCAGTACTTC. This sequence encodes CASSSPGTGGNYEQYF.

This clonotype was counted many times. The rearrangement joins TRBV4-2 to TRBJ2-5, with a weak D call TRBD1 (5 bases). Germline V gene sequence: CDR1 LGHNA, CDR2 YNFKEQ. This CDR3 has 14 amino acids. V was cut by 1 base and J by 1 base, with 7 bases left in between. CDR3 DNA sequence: TGTGCCAGCAGCCAAGTCCAGGGCCAAGAGACCCAGTACTTC. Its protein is CASSQVQGQETQYF.

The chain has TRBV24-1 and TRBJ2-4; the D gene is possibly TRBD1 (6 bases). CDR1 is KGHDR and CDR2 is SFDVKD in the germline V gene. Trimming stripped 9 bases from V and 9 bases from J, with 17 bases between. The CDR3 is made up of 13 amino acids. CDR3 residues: CATEGQPSGIQYF. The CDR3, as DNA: TGTGCCACCGAAGGACAGCCCTCGGGCATTCAGTACTTC.

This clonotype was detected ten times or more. The CDR3: CASSPRSGGSYEQYF. CDR3 DNA sequence: TGTGCCAGCAGCCCCAGAAGCGGGGGGTCCTACGAGCAGTACTTC. The chain joins TRBV7-2 to TRBJ2-7, with 9 bases aligning to TRBD2. J was trimmed by 1 base and V by 5 bases; bases with no gene match: 6. Germline CDR1 SGHTA, CDR2 FQGNSA. The CDR3 is 15 amino acids.

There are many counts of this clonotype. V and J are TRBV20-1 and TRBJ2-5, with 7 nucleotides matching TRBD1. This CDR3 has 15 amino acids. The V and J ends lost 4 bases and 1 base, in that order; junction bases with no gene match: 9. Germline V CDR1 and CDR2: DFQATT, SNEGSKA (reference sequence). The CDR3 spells CSATQTGNGQETQYF. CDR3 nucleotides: TGCAGTGCTACGCAGACAGGGAACGGCCAAGAGACCCAGTACTTC.

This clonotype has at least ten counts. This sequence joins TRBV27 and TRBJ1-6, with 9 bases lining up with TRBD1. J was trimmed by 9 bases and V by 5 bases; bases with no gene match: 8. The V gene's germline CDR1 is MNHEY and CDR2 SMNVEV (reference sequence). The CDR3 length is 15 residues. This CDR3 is CASSRLTGGVSPLHF. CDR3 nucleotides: TGTGCCAGCAGTCGTCTAACAGGGGGCGTTTCACCCCTCCACTTT.

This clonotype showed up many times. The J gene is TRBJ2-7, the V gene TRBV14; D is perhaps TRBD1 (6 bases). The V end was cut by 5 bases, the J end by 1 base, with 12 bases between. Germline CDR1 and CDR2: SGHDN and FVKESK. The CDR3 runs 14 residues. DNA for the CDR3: TGTGCCAGCAGCATAACAGGGCTGTCCTACGAGCAGTACTTC. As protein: CASSITGLSYEQYF.

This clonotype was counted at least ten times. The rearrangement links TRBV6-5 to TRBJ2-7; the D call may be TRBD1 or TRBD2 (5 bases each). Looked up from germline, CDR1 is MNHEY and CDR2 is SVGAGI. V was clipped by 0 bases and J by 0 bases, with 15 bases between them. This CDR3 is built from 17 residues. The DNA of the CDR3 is TGTGCCAGCAGTTACTCGATGGGGGACGTGGGCTCCTACGAGCAGTACTTC. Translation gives CASSYSMGDVGSYEQYF.

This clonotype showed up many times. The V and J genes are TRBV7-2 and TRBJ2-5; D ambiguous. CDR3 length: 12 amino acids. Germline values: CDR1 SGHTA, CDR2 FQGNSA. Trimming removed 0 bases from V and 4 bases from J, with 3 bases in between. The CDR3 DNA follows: TGTGCCAGCAGCTTAGCGCGAGAGACCCAGTACTTC. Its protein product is CASSLARETQYF.

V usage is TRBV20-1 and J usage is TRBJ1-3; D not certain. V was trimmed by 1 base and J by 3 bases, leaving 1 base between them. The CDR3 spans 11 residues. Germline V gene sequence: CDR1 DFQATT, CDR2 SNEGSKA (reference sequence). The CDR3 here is CSARGGNTIYF. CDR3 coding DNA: TGCAGTGCTAGAGGTGGAAACACCATATATTTT.

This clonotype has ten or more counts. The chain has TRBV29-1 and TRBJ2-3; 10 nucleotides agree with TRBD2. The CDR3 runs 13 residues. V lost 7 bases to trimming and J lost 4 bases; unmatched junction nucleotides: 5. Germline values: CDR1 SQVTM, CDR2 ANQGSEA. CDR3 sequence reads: CSGTSGTADTQYF. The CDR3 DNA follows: TGCAGCGGTACTAGCGGGACCGCAGATACGCAGTATTTT.

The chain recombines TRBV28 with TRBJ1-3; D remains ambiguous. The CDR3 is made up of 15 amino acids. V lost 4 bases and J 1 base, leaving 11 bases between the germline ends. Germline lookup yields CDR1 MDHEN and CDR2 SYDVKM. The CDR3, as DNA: TGTGCCAGCAGTTCTCACACGAGATCTGGAAACACCATATATTTT. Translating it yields CASSSHTRSGNTIYF.

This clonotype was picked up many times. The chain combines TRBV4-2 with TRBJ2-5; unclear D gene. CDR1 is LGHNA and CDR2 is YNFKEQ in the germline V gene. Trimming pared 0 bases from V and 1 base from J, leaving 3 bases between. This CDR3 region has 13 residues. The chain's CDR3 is CASSQEGQETQYF. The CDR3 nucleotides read TGTGCCAGCAGCCAAGAGGGCCAAGAGACCCAGTACTTC.

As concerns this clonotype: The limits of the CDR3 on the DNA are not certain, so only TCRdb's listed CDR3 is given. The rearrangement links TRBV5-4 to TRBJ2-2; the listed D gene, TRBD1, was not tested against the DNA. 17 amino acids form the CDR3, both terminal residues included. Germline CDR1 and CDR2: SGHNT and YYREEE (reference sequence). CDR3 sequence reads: CASSNQRNSIAGELFFF.